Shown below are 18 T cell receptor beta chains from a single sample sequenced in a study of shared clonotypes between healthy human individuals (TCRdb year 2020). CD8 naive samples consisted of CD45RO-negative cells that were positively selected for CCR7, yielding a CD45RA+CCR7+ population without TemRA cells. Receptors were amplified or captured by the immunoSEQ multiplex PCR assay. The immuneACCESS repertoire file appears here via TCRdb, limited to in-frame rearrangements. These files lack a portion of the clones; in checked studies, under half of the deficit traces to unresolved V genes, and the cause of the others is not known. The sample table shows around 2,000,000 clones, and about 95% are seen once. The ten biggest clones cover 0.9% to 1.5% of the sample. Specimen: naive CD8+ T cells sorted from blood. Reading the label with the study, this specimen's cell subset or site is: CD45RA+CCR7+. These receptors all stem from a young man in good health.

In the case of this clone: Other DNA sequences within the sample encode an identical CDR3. The CDR3 region has the DNA TGTGCCAGCAGTTGGACAGGGTACTACGAGCAGTACTTC. Its protein is CASSWTGYYEQYF. This chain connects TRBV27 to TRBJ2-7; 8 nucleotides align to TRBD1. The CDR3 runs to 13 residues. The trim removed 4 bases at V and 3 bases at J, leaving 2 bases unmatched. CDR1 and CDR2 (germline): MNHEY, SMNVEV (reference sequence).

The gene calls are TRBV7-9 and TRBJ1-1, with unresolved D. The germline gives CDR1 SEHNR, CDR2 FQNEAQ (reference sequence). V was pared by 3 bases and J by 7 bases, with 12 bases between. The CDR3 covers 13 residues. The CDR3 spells CASSFTLSGEAFF. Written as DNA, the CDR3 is TGTGCCAGCAGCTTCACTTTGTCAGGTGAAGCTTTCTTT. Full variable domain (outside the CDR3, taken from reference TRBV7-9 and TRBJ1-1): DTGVSQNPRHKITKRGQNVTFRCDPISEHNRLYWYRQTLGQGPEFLTYFQNEAQLEKSRLLSDRFSAERPKGSFSTLEIQRTEQGDSAMYLCASSFTLSGEAFFGQGTRLTVV.

CDR3 bases: TGTGCCAGCAGCTTCGACGATAGCAATCAGCCCCAGCATTTT. It encodes CASSFDDSNQPQHF. The chain couples TRBV9 to TRBJ1-5; D call uncertain. The CDR3 contains 14 residues. The ends were cut back, 4 bases at V and 0 bases at J, with 8 bases in the middle. From germline, CDR1 is SGDLS and CDR2 YYNGEE.

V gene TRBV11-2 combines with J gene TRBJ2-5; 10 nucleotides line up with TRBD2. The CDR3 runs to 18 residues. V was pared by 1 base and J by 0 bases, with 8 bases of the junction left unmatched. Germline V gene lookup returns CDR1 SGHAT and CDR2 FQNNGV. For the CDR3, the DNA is TGTGCCAGCAGCTTAGGGTTTAGCGGGGGGATCCACCAAGAGACCCAGTACTTC. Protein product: CASSLGFSGGIHQETQYF.

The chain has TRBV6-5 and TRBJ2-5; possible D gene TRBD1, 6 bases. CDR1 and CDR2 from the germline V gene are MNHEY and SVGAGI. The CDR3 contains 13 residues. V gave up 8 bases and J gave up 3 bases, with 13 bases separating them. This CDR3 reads CASAWQGKETQYF. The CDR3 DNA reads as TGTGCCAGCGCCTGGCAGGGGAAAGAGACCCAGTACTTC.

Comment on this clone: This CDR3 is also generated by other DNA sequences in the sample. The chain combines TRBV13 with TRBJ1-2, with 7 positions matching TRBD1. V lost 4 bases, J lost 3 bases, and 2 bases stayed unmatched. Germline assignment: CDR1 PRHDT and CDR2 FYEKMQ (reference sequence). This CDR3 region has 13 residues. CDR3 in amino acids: CASSSQGDYGYTF. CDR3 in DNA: TGTGCCAGCAGCTCCCAGGGGGACTATGGCTACACCTTC.

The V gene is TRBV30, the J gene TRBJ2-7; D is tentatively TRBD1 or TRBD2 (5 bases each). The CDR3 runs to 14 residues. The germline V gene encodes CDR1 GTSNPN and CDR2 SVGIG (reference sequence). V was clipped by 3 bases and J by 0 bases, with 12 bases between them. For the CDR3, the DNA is TGTGCCTGGAGCGCGAGGGGAGACTCCTACGAGCAGTACTTC. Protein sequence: CAWSARGDSYEQYF. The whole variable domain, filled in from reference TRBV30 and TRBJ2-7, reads SQTIHQWPATLVQPVGSPLSLECTVEGTSNPNLYWYRQAAGRGLQLLFYSVGIGQISSEVPQNLSASRPQDRQFILSSKKLLLSDSGFYLCAWSARGDSYEQYFGPGTRLTVT.

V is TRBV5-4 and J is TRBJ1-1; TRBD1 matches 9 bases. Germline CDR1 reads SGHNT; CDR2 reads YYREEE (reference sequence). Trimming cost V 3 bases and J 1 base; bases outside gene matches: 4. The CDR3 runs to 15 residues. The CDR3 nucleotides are TGTGCCAGCAGCTGGGGGGACAGGGAGAACACTGAAGCTTTCTTT. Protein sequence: CASSWGDRENTEAFF.

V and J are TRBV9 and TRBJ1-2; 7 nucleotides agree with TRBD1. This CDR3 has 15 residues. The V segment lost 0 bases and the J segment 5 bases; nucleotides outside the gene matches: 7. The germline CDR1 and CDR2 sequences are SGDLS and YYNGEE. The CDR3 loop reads CASSVVGTDIYGYTF. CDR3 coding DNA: TGTGCCAGCAGCGTAGTTGGGACAGACATTTATGGCTACACCTTC.

The CDR3 is CASSQRDGNYGYTF. The CDR3 nucleotides are TGCGCCAGCAGCCAAAGGGACGGCAACTATGGCTACACCTTC. This chain uses TRBV4-1 with TRBJ1-2; maybe TRBD1 (5 bases). The germline CDR1 and CDR2 sequences are MGHRA and YSYEKL. Trimming cost V 2 bases and J 2 bases, with 9 bases left between them. The CDR3 length is 14 residues.

In DNA, the CDR3 is TGTGCCAGCAGCTTAGTAAAATTAAATGAAAAACTGTTTTTT. Protein product: CASSLVKLNEKLFF. The rearrangement uses TRBV7-9 and TRBJ1-4, with D uncertain. The V end was cut by 1 base, the J end by 5 bases, with 8 bases between. The CDR3 totals 14 residues. CDR1 is SEHNR, CDR2 FQNEAQ, per germline (reference sequence).

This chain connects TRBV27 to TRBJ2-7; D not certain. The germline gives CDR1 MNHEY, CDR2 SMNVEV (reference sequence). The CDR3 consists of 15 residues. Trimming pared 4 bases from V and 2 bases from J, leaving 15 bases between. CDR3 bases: TGTGCCAGCAGTTCGACCCCCTCCCAAACCTACGAGCAGTACTTC. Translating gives CASSSTPSQTYEQYF.

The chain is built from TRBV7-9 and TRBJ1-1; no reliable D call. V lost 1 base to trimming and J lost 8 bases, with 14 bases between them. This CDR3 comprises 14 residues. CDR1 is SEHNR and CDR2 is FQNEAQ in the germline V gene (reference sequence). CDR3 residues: CASSLVGLPYEAFF. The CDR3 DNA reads TGTGCCAGCAGCTTAGTAGGTCTACCGTACGAAGCTTTCTTT.

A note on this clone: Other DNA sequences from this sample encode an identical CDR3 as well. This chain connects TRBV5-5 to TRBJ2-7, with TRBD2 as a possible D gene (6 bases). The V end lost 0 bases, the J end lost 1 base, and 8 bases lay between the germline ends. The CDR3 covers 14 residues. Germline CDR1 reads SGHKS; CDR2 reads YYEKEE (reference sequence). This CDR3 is CASSLVGGSYEQYF. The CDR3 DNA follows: TGTGCCAGCAGCTTGGTGGGGGGTTCCTACGAGCAGTACTTC.

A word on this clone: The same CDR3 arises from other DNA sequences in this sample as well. This CDR3 reads CASSYSTANYGYTF. Written as DNA, the CDR3 is TGTGCCAGCAGTTACTCGACAGCTAACTATGGCTACACCTTC. The chain uses TRBV6-5 and TRBJ1-2, with a possible D match to TRBD1 (5 bases). This CDR3 is 14 amino acids long. The germline CDR1 and CDR2 sequences are MNHEY and SVGAGI. The V and J ends lost 0 bases and 0 bases respectively, with 5 bases between them.

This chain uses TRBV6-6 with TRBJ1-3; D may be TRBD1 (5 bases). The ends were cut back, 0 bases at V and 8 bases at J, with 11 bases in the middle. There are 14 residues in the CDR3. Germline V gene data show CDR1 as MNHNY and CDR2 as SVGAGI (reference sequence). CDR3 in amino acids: CASSYSRVWDTIYF. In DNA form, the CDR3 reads TGTGCCAGCAGTTACTCCAGGGTGTGGGACACCATATATTTT.

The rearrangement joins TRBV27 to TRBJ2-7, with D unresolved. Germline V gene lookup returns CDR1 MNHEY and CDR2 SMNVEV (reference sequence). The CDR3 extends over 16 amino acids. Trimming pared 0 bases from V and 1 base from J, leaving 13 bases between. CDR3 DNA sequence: TGTGCCAGCAGTTTATCGTACGGCGAGCAATCCTACGAGCAGTACTTC. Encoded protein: CASSLSYGEQSYEQYF.

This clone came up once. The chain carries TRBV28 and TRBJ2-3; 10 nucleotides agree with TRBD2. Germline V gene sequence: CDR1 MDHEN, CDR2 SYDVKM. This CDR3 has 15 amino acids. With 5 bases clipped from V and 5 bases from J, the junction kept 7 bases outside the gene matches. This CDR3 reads CASSPSGLAVDTQYF. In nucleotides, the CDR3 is TGTGCCAGCAGTCCGTCAGGACTAGCGGTAGATACGCAGTATTTT. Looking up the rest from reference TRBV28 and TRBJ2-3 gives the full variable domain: DVKVTQSSRYLVKRTGEKVFLECVQDMDHENMFWYRQDPGLGLRLIYFSYDVKMKEKGDIPEGYSVSREKKERFSLILESASTNQTSMYLCASSPSGLAVDTQYFGPGTRLTVL.